The sequence of this TCR beta chain was determined in a study of PD-L1 blockade in urothelial cancer. Produced via immunoSEQ multiplex PCR; TCRdb's table is partial and in-frame only. Of 130,000 or so clones listed, approximately 84% are singletons. J gave up 3 bases and V 2 bases, and 1 base lay outside the gene matches. CDR1 ENHRY and CDR2 SYGVKD come from the germline V gene. The CDR3 loop spans 15 amino acids. Regarding time point: pretreatment peripheral blood. There were between 1 and 8 samples from each patient, taken pretreatment and on-treatment. This material consisted of PBMCs, taken around atezolizumab (anti-PD-L1) treatment. This chain uses TRBV10-3 with TRBJ2-2, with TRBD1 identical over 9 bases. This clonotype was obtained from a man aged 50 or older with urothelial cancer. DNA of the CDR3: TGTGCCATCAGTGAGGGACAGGGGTACACCGGGGAGCTGTTTTTT. Translating gives CAISEGQGYTGELFF.